Listed here are 3 T cell receptor beta chains from one sample, sequenced in a study of cytomegalovirus exposure and HLA in healthy donors. Amplification used 60 Vbeta primers and 13 Jbeta primers. TCRdb's copy holds only in-frame clones and misses some; the assay was immunoSEQ multiplex PCR. The profile shows 120,000 or so clones, 75% to 80% of them singletons. Material: PBMCs. These TCRs come from a woman in her thirties or forties in good health and CMV-seronegative.

This sequence joins TRBV7-9 and TRBJ2-7, with 7 positions matching TRBD2. Losses at the gene ends were 5 bases for V and 2 bases for J; bases not matched to a gene: 3. CDR1 is SEHNR and CDR2 is FQNEAQ in the germline V gene (reference sequence). There are 13 residues in the CDR3. In nucleotides, the CDR3 is TGTGCCAGCAGCCTCAGCGGGGCCTACGAGCAGTACTTC. Its protein product is CASSLSGAYEQYF.

This chain links TRBV6-5 with TRBJ2-5, with 10 bases matching TRBD2. The DNA end favors TRBJ2-7, so the J call may be wrong. The CDR3 runs to 15 residues. Germline V lookup: CDR1 MNHEY, CDR2 SVGAGI. The chain's CDR3 is CASSYSLAGVYEQYF. CDR3 coding DNA: TGTGCCAGCAGTTACTCGCTAGCGGGAGTATACGAGCAGTACTTC.

On this clone itself: The junction and the germline gene differ at one end; a read error may be behind it. V gene TRBV7-6 combines with J gene TRBJ2-6, with D tentatively TRBD1 (5 bases). The CDR3 is 17 residues long. The germline gives CDR1 SGHVS, CDR2 FNYEAQ. DNA of the CDR3: TGTGCCAGCAGCTTATGGACCGGAAGCTCTGGGGCCAACGGCCTGACTTTC. Encoded protein: CASSLWTGSSGANGLTF.